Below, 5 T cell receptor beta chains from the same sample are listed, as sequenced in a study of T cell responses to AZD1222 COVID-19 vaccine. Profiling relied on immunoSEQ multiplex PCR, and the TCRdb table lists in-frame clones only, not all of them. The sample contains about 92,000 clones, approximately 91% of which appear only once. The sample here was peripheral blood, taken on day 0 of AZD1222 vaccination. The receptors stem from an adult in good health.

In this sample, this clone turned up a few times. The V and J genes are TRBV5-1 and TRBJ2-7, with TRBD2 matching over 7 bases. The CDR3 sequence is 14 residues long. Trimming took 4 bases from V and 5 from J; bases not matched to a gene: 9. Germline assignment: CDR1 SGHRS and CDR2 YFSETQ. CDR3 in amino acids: CASSARGGQDEQYF. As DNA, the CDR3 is TGCGCCAGCAGCGCTAGGGGAGGGCAGGACGAGCAGTACTTC.

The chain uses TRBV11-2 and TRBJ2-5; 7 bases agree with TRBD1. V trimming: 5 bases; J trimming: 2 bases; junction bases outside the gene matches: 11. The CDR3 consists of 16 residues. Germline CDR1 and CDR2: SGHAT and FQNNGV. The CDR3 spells CASSQGDTLEQETQYF. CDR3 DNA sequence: TGTGCCAGCAGCCAGGGGGACACCCTAGAGCAAGAGACCCAGTACTTC.

CDR3 protein: CASSLGWQLNSPLHF. In nucleotides, the CDR3 is TGCGCCAGCAGCTTGGGCTGGCAGCTTAATTCACCCCTCCACTTT. J is TRBJ1-6 and V is TRBV5-1; D is ambiguous. Trimming cost V 0 bases and J 6 bases, with 10 bases left between them. The CDR3 spans 15 residues. From germline, CDR1 is SGHRS and CDR2 YFSETQ.

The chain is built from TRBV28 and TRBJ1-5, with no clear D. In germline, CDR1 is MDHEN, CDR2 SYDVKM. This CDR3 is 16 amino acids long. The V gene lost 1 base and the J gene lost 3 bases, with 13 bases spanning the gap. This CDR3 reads CASSLSSGAVNQPQHF. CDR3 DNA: TGTGCCAGCAGTTTATCTTCCGGAGCAGTCAATCAGCCCCAGCATTTT.

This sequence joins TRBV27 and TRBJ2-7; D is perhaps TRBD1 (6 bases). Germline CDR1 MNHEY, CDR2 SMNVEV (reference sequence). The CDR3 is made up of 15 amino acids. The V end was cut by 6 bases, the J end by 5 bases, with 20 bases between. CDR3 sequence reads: CASSPVGQGSNEQYF. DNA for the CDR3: TGTGCCAGCAGCCCCGTGGGTCAGGGGTCGAACGAGCAGTACTTC.